The sequence of this T cell receptor beta chain was determined in a study of CD8 T cells in ankylosing spondylitis (TCRdb year 2017). With regard to the full study: To find TCR variants linked to disease, the study profiled T cell receptor beta repertoires in ankylosing spondylitis patients and healthy donors. The full study cohort was made up of under 30 ankylosing spondylitis patients and some 100 healthy donors. Peripheral blood was sampled, and synovial fluid was additionally collected from ankylosing spondylitis patients.

The instrument given in TCRdb is Illumina HiSeq 2500. Quantitative 5'-RACE with molecular barcodes was the method used to prepare the TCR beta libraries. Turning to the authors' computational methods: Disease-linked TCR variants were identified with a new computational method built on a probabilistic model of VDJ rearrangement. The public reads were reanalyzed by TCRdb: fastp trimming at Q25, MiXCR alignment, in-frame beta chains only. Merged by CDR3 protein, the rows form single entries marked with the most common genes and DNA. TCRdb, rather than the study authors, made the V and J calls. This sample lists a few hundred thousand distinct CDR3 sequences; 8% were detected once. Approximately 14% of the sample comes from the top ten. Here is what the overall study found, with its caveats: Significant enrichment of the disease-linked clones was reported in matched synovial fluid samples from ankylosing spondylitis patients. A CD8+ phenotype was shown by the disease-linked clones, which were found at relatively low frequencies in peripheral blood. Blood from ankylosing spondylitis patients appeared to be characterized by a TCR beta motif made up of seven or eight highly homologous amino acid variants. Some motif variants had previously been reported in the synovial fluid and blood of reactive arthritis patients, which suggests shared mechanisms of disease initiation.

The cysteine opens and the phenylalanine closes a CDR3 of 12 amino acids. Just CDR3 DNA is preserved here, 36 bases in frame from base 1. The germline V gene gives CDR1 as SQVTM and CDR2 as ANQGSEA. V was cut back by 6 bases and J by 3 bases, leaving a gap of 9 bases between them. This clonotype was detected many times. It has no known antigen specificity. Qualities for individual bases were not recorded, and no much larger clone is one base off. Sequenced sample: blood, either unsorted or a sorted T cell fraction (not recorded which). The rearranged chain carries TRBV29-1 and TRBJ1-5; the D gene is perhaps TRBD1, from 5 matching bases. The receptor comes from a male donor with ankylosing spondylitis. The DNA reads TGCAGCGTCCAGGGTTACAATCAGCCCCAGCATTTT. Translated, this is CSVQGYNQPQHF. The entire variable domain, with the stretches around the CDR3 drawn from the reference TRBV29-1 and TRBJ1-5 proteins, is SAVISQKPSRDICQRGTSLTIQCQVDSQVTMMFWYRQQPGQSLTLIATANQGSEATYESGFVIDKFPISRPNLTFSTLTVSNMSPEDSSIYLCSVQGYNQPQHFGDGTRLSIL.